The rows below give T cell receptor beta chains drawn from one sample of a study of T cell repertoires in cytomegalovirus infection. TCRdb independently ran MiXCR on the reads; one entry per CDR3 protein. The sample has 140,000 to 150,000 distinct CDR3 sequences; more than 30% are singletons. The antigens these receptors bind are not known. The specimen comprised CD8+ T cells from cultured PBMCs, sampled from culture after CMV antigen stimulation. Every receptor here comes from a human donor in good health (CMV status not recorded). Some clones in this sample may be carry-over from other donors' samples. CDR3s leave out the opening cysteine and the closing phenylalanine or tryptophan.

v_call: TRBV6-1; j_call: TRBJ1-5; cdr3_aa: ASSPAGTGPQPQH
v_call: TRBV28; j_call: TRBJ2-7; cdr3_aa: ASSPDGGDEQY
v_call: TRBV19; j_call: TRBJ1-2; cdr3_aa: ASSIDLQGYGYT
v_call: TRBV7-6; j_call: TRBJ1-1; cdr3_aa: ASSFRVDTEAF
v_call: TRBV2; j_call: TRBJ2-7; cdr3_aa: ASSLGQGATRQY
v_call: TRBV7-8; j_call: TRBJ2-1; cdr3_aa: ASSQGNNEQF
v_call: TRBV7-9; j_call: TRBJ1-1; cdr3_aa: ASSLVLRGNTEAF
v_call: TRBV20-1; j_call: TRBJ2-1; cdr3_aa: SARGDLNNEQF
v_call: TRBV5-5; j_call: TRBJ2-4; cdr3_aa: ASSSAEYQSIQY
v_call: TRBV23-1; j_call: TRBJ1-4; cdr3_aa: ASSPTRAPTNEKLF
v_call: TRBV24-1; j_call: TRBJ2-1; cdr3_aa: ATSDLGSSASYNEQF
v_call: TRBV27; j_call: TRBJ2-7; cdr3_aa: ASSSGHQWYEQY
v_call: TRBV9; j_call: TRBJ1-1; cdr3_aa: ASSTQQGGNTEAF
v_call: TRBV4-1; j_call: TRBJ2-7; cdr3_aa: ASSQDLTGYEQY
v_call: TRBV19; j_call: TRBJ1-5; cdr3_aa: ASSTHSSNQPQH
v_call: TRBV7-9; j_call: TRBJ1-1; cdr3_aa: ASSLSIEAF
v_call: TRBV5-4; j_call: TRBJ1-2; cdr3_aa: ASSFSQGDPPT
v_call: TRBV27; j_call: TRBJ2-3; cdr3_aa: ASSLFDGTSTDTQY
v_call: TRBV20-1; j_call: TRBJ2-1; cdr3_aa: SARIIGSSYNEQF
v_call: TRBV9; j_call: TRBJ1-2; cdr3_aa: ASSVVVYRAGEGYGYT
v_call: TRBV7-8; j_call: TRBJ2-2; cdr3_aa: ASSLRPSGGNTGELF
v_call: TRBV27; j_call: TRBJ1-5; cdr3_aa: ASSPRTQNQPQH
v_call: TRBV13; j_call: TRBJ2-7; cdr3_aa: ASSGPGRSSYEQY
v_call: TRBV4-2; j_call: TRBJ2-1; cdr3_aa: ASSPTTGSLDNEQF
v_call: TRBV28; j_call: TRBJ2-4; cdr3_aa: ASSLPPGTSLAKNIQY
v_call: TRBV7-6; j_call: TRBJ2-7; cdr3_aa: ASASDRVYEQY
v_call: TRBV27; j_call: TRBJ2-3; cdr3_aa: ASSPSVRTRGNTDTQY
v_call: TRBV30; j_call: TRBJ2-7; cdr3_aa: AWSGAGAFYEQY
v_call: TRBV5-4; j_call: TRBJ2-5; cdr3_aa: ASSLRGWETQY
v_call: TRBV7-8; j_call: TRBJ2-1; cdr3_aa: ASSHPGTSGGGSYNEQF
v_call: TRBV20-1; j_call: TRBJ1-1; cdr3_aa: SAQDRGANTEAF
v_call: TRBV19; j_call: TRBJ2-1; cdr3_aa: ASSMGTPLGQF
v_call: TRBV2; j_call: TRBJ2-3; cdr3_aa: ASTLNSPTDPSTDTQY
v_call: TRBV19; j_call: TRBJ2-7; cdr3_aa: ASSMLRTGGYYEQY
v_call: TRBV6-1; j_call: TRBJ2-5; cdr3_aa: ASSPMDREGETQY
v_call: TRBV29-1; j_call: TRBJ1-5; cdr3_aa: SVGMSTESNQPQH
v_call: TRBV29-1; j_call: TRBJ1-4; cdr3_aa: SVPGQDFNEKLF
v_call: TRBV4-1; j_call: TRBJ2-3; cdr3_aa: ASARLAGGEDTQY
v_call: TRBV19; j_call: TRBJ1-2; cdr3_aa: ASSRRVILDGYT
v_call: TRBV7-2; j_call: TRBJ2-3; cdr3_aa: ASSLVEGRGTDTQY
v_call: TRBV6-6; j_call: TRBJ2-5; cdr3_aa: ASSYLTDLL
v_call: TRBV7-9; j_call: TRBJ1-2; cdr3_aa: ASSLDTGTGFGYT
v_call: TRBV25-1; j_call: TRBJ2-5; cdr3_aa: ASSAGARGTQY
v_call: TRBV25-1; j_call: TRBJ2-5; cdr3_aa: ASSEYNWEGETQY
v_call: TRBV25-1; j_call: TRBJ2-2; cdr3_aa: ASSESGSYTGELF